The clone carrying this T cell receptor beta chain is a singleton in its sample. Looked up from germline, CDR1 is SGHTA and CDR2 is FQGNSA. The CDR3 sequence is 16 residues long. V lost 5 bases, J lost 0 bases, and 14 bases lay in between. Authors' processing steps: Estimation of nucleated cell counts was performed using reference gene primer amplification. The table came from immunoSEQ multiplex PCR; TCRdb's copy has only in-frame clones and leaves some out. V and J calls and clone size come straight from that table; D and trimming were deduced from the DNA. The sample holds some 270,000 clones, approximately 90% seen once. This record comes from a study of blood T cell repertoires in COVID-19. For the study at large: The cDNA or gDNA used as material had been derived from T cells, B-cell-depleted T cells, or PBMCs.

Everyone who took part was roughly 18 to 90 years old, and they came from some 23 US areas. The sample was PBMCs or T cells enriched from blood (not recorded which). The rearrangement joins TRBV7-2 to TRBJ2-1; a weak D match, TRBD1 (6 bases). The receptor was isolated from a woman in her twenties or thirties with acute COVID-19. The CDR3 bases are TGTGCCAGCAGCACAGGGTCCGTGAGCTCCTACAATGAGCAGTTCTTC. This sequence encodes CASSTGSVSSYNEQFF.